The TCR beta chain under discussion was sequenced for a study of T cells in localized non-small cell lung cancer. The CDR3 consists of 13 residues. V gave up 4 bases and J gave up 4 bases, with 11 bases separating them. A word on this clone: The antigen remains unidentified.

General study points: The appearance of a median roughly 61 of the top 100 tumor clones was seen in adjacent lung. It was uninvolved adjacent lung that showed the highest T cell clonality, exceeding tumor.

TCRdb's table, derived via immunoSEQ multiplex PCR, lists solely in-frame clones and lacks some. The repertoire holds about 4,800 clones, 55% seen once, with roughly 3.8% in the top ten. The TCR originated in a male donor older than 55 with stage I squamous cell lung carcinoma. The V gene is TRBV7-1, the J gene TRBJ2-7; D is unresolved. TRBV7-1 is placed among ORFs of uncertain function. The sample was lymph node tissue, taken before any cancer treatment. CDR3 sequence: CASSLGGLYEQYF. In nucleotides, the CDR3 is TGTGCCAGCAGCTTAGGTGGCCTATACGAGCAGTACTTC.